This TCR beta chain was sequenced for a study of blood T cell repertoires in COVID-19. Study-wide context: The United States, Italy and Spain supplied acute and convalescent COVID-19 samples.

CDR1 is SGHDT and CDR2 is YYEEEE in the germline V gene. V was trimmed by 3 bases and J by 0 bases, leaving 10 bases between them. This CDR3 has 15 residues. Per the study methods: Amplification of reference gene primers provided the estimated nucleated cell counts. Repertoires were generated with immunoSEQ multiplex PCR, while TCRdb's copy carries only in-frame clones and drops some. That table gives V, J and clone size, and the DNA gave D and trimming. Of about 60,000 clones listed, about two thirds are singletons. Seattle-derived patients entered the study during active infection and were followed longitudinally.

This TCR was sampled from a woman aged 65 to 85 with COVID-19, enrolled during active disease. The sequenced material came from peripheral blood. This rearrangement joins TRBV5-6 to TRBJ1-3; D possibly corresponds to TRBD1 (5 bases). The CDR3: CASSSGLLSGNTIYF. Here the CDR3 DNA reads TGTGCCAGCAGCTCGGGACTGCTCTCTGGAAACACCATATATTTT.